These T cell receptor beta chains were read from a single sample in a study of shared clonotypes between healthy human individuals. The data were produced by immunoSEQ multiplex PCR, yet TCRdb's version contains in-frame clones alone and is incomplete. The sample lists under 1,900,000 clones; 98% to 99% were seen once. Sequenced sample: naive CD4+ T cells sorted from blood. The source is a man aged 25-45 years in good health. Each CDR3 is given with its conserved first and last residue. The D gene is left open where the match is weak. Rows give clone size only sometimes, using once, few, many, or a class for an expanded clone.

D: TRBD1
size: NA
length: 16
V: TRBV9
J: TRBJ1-5
DNA: TGTGCCAGCAGCGTAGAGGGAGACAGGGGGCACCAGCCCCAGCATTTT
CDR3: CASSVEGDRGHQPQHF

D: NA
size: NA
length: 16
V: TRBV4-1
J: TRBJ2-1
DNA: TGCGCCAGCAGCCAAGACTCGACGGCCGGCGTCAATGAGCAGTTCTTC
CDR3: CASSQDSTAGVNEQFF

D: TRBD2
size: NA
length: 14
V: TRBV18
J: TRBJ2-7
DNA: TGTGCCAGCTCAGGCCCCGGGGGGATAAACGAGCAGTACTTC
CDR3: CASSGPGGINEQYF

D: NA
size: NA
length: 18
V: TRBV5-6
J: TRBJ2-2
DNA: TGTGCCAGCAGCCCTCTCATGGGATCAGGGACACTCACCGGGGAGCTGTTTTTT
CDR3: CASSPLMGSGTLTGELFF

D: NA
size: NA
length: 14
V: TRBV5-4
J: TRBJ1-4
DNA: TGTGCCAGCAGCTTGAGGGGTGGTAATGAAAAACTGTTTTTT
CDR3: CASSLRGGNEKLFF

D: NA
size: NA
length: 14
V: TRBV2
J: TRBJ2-7
DNA: TGTGCCAGCAGCTCAGGAGGTAGTTCCTACGAGCAGTACTTC
CDR3: CASSSGGSSYEQYF

D: TRBD2
size: NA
length: 13
V: TRBV29-1
J: TRBJ2-3
DNA: TGCAGCGTTGACGGGAGGATGGCAGATACGCAGTATTTT
CDR3: CSVDGRMADTQYF

D: TRBD1
size: NA
length: 14
V: TRBV9
J: TRBJ2-7
DNA: TGTGCCAGCAGCGCACAGGGGGTCGAAATCGAGCAGTACTTC
CDR3: CASSAQGVEIEQYF

D: NA
size: once
length: 14
V: TRBV16
J: TRBJ2-3
DNA: TGTGCCAGCAGCCAGAAGGGTTGGGCAGATACGCAGTATTTT
CDR3: CASSQKGWADTQYF

D: TRBD2
size: NA
length: 15
V: TRBV7-3
J: TRBJ2-1
DNA: TGTGCCAGCAGCTTAAGACTAGCGGATCTCAATGAGCAGTTCTTC
CDR3: CASSLRLADLNEQFF